The present entry profiles one TCR beta chain with its context. Its antigen is unknown. These data belong to a study of CXCR3-negative and CXCR3-positive naive CD8 T cells. A CD45RO-CCR7+CD27+CD95- profile was what naive CD8+ T cells displayed. The CDR3 runs to 12 residues. CDR1 SQVTM and CDR2 ANQGSEA come from the germline V gene. Points from the study as a whole: Both naive subsets, CXCR3-negative and CXCR3-positive, displayed similar TRBV-TRBJ usage, unlike memory cells. CXCR3-positive naive cells carried more hydrophobic TRB CDR3s than CXCR3-negative naive cells did. Post-cryopreservation CXCR3 expression was partly diminished, and the bulk of assays employed fresh PBMCs.

Libraries of TRB cDNA were made by 5' RACE and carried UMIs. TCRdb processed the 5' RACE reads again and assigns one entry to each CDR3 protein, with no DNA. The listing contains some 140,000 distinct CDR3 sequences. This chain uses TRBV29-1 with TRBJ2-7; the TCRdb D gene call, TRBD1, has no DNA to confirm it. This clonotype was obtained from a human donor in good health. Some clones in this sample may be carry-over from other donors' samples. Sequencing was carried out using naive CXCR3+ CD8+ T cells from blood. Subset of the sample: CD45RO-CCR7+CD27+CD95- naive CD8+ T cells expressing CXCR3 (TNR3+). The CDR3 here is CSVAGTGAEQYF.